This T cell receptor beta chain was recovered during a study of blood T cell repertoires in COVID-19. Sequencing was performed with immunoSEQ multiplex PCR; in TCRdb, only in-frame clones are kept and a portion is missing. The sample holds 140,000 to 150,000 clones, 85% to 90% seen once. Material: peripheral blood. The receptor was derived from a man over 45 who had recovered from COVID-19.

CDR3 region: CASSRQRSGNTIYF. The CDR3 DNA follows: TGTGCCAGTAGTAGACAGCGCTCTGGAAACACCATATATTTT. This chain joins TRBV19 and TRBJ1-3, with D perhaps TRBD1 (5 bases). CDR1 and CDR2 from the germline V gene are LNHDA and SQIVND (reference sequence). The CDR3 totals 14 residues. Trimming pared 4 bases from V and 0 bases from J, leaving 7 bases between.